The rows below give T cell receptor beta chains drawn from one sample of a study of blood T cells in healthy people across ages. TCRdb fed the 5' RACE reads into MiXCR, producing one record per CDR3 protein. The sample has about 1.6 million distinct CDR3 sequences, 30% to 40% seen once. Input material: blood. These receptors were taken from a woman aged 25 to 39 in good health. CDR3s include the opening cysteine and the closing phenylalanine or tryptophan. The D gene is left open where the match is weak. The size field is filled for only some rows; it gives once, few, many or a size class.

abundance: many
v_gene: TRBV29-1
d_gene: TRBD2
j_gene: TRBJ2-3
CDR3aa: CSGGAAGSTDTQYF
CDR3nt: TGCAGCGGAGGCGCAGCGGGGAGCACAGATACGCAGTATTTT

abundance: -
v_gene: TRBV6-1
d_gene: -
j_gene: TRBJ1-6
CDR3aa: CASNPEGGRVSPLHF
CDR3nt: TGTGCCAGCAACCCCGAGGGCGGAAGGGTCTCACCCCTCCACTTT

abundance: few
v_gene: TRBV5-5
d_gene: -
j_gene: TRBJ1-4
CDR3aa: CASSADSWGEKLFF
CDR3nt: TGTGCCAGCAGCGCCGACAGCTGGGGCGAAAAACTGTTTTTT

abundance: -
v_gene: TRBV27
d_gene: -
j_gene: TRBJ2-7
CDR3aa: CASSWGFGYEQYF
CDR3nt: TGTGCCAGCAGTTGGGGCTTTGGCTACGAGCAGTACTTC

abundance: once
v_gene: TRBV3-1
d_gene: TRBD2
j_gene: TRBJ2-1
CDR3aa: CASSPQTSAYNEQFF
CDR3nt: TGTGCCAGCAGCCCCCAGACTAGCGCGTACAATGAGCAGTTCTTC

abundance: many
v_gene: TRBV20-1
d_gene: TRBD1
j_gene: TRBJ2-7
CDR3aa: CSARGTGGYEQYF
CDR3nt: TGCAGTGCTAGAGGGACAGGTGGCTACGAGCAGTACTTC

abundance: few
v_gene: TRBV6-2/TRBV6-3
d_gene: -
j_gene: TRBJ1-5
CDR3aa: CASSRGGSQPQHF
CDR3nt: TGTGCCAGCAGCCGAGGGGGGAGCCAGCCCCAGCATTTT

abundance: -
v_gene: TRBV4-1
d_gene: -
j_gene: TRBJ1-2
CDR3aa: CTSSPTRGGGLYGYTF
CDR3nt: TGCACCAGCAGCCCGACTCGGGGTGGGGGCCTCTATGGCTACACCTTC

abundance: -
v_gene: TRBV12-3/TRBV12-4
d_gene: TRBD1
j_gene: TRBJ1-2
CDR3aa: CASSFQTGVYTF
CDR3nt: TGTGCCAGCAGTTTTCAGACAGGGGTCTACACCTTC

abundance: few
v_gene: TRBV5-6
d_gene: TRBD2
j_gene: TRBJ2-7
CDR3aa: CASSHWGGEQYF
CDR3nt: TGTGCCAGCAGCCATTGGGGGGGCGAGCAGTACTTC

abundance: -
v_gene: TRBV12-3/TRBV12-4
d_gene: -
j_gene: TRBJ2-1
CDR3aa: CASSFWDKEQFF
CDR3nt: TGTGCCAGCAGTTTCTGGGACAAAGAGCAGTTCTTC

abundance: few
v_gene: TRBV30
d_gene: -
j_gene: TRBJ2-1
CDR3aa: CAWPRQAIGYEQFF
CDR3nt: TGTGCCTGGCCCAGACAGGCGATCGGTTATGAGCAGTTCTTC

abundance: -
v_gene: TRBV3-1
d_gene: -
j_gene: TRBJ1-2
CDR3aa: CASSLTRGTPNYGYTF
CDR3nt: TGTGCCAGCAGCCTCACTAGGGGTACCCCCAACTATGGCTACACCTTC

abundance: -
v_gene: TRBV4-1
d_gene: -
j_gene: TRBJ2-3
CDR3aa: CASSLSGLLVRYF
CDR3nt: TGCGCCAGCAGCCTGAGCGGTCTCCTGGTGCGGTATTTT

abundance: few
v_gene: TRBV7-9
d_gene: -
j_gene: TRBJ2-3
CDR3aa: CASSLVGTGTDTQYF
CDR3nt: TGTGCCAGCAGCTTAGTTGGGACTGGCACAGATACGCAGTATTTT

abundance: -
v_gene: TRBV5-1
d_gene: -
j_gene: TRBJ1-5
CDR3aa: CASRPDSWGNQPQHF
CDR3nt: TGCGCCAGCAGGCCTGACAGCTGGGGCAATCAGCCCCAGCATTTT

abundance: many
v_gene: TRBV29-1
d_gene: -
j_gene: TRBJ2-5
CDR3aa: CSVPQETQYF
CDR3nt: TGCAGCGTCCCCCAAGAGACCCAGTACTTC

abundance: -
v_gene: TRBV7-9
d_gene: TRBD2
j_gene: TRBJ2-7
CDR3aa: CASSSPELAGVFEQYF
CDR3nt: TGTGCCAGCAGCTCCCCAGAACTAGCGGGAGTGTTCGAGCAGTACTTC

abundance: few
v_gene: TRBV20-1
d_gene: TRBD1
j_gene: TRBJ2-7
CDR3aa: CSATDRDDVGEQYF
CDR3nt: TGCAGTGCTACAGACAGGGACGATGTAGGCGAGCAGTACTTC

abundance: few
v_gene: TRBV2
d_gene: -
j_gene: TRBJ2-1
CDR3aa: CARGKGDEQFF
CDR3nt: TGTGCCAGGGGGAAGGGGGATGAGCAGTTCTTC

abundance: -
v_gene: TRBV28
d_gene: -
j_gene: TRBJ1-5
CDR3aa: CASSFYPGGSNQPQHF
CDR3nt: TGTGCCAGCAGTTTCTACCCCGGGGGTAGCAATCAGCCCCAGCATTTT

abundance: -
v_gene: TRBV20-1
d_gene: -
j_gene: TRBJ1-3
CDR3aa: CSARGITGSGNTIYF
CDR3nt: TGCAGTGCTAGAGGGATTACAGGGAGTGGAAACACCATATATTTT

abundance: few
v_gene: TRBV6-1
d_gene: TRBD1
j_gene: TRBJ2-1
CDR3aa: CASSSQGAIPYNEQFF
CDR3nt: TGTGCCAGCAGTTCCCAGGGGGCGATACCCTACAATGAGCAGTTCTTC

abundance: -
v_gene: TRBV28
d_gene: -
j_gene: TRBJ2-1
CDR3aa: CASSSSARGYNEQFF
CDR3nt: TGTGCCAGCAGTTCAAGCGCCCGAGGGTACAATGAGCAGTTCTTC

abundance: -
v_gene: TRBV20-1
d_gene: TRBD1
j_gene: TRBJ1-2
CDR3aa: CSARDQGQLEGYTF
CDR3nt: TGCAGTGCTAGAGACCAGGGACAGCTTGAAGGCTACACCTTC

abundance: many
v_gene: TRBV11-2
d_gene: TRBD2
j_gene: TRBJ2-1
CDR3aa: CASSLSGRVGNEQFF
CDR3nt: TGTGCCAGCAGCCTTAGCGGGAGGGTCGGCAATGAGCAGTTCTTC

abundance: few
v_gene: TRBV20-1
d_gene: -
j_gene: TRBJ2-5
CDR3aa: CSAEGDGLGQVETQYF
CDR3nt: TGCAGTGCCGAGGGGGACGGCCTAGGCCAAGTCGAGACCCAGTACTTC

abundance: few
v_gene: TRBV7-9
d_gene: -
j_gene: TRBJ1-2
CDR3aa: CASSPTTDLGRGYTF
CDR3nt: TGTGCCAGCAGCCCCACGACGGATTTGGGCAGGGGCTACACCTTC

abundance: few
v_gene: TRBV6-5
d_gene: -
j_gene: TRBJ2-7
CDR3aa: CASKEGGGSYEQYF
CDR3nt: TGTGCCAGCAAGGAGGGAGGAGGATCCTACGAGCAGTACTTC

abundance: -
v_gene: TRBV25-1
d_gene: -
j_gene: TRBJ1-5
CDR3aa: CASSEYEGHNQPQHF
CDR3nt: TGTGCCAGCAGTGAATATGAAGGGCACAATCAGCCCCAGCATTTT

abundance: few
v_gene: TRBV6-1
d_gene: -
j_gene: TRBJ1-1
CDR3aa: CASSEFLMNTEAFF
CDR3nt: TGTGCCAGCAGTGAATTCCTGATGAACACTGAAGCTTTCTTT

abundance: few
v_gene: TRBV28
d_gene: -
j_gene: TRBJ2-3
CDR3aa: CASREGGSGSDTQYF
CDR3nt: TGTGCCAGCAGAGAAGGAGGGAGTGGGTCAGATACGCAGTATTTT

abundance: -
v_gene: TRBV28
d_gene: -
j_gene: TRBJ1-4
CDR3aa: CASRGGRASVGEKLFF
CDR3nt: TGTGCCAGCAGGGGGGGTAGAGCCTCCGTTGGTGAAAAACTGTTTTTT

abundance: few
v_gene: TRBV6-5
d_gene: -
j_gene: TRBJ1-5
CDR3aa: CASSTWQGNQPQHF
CDR3nt: TGTGCCAGCAGTACTTGGCAGGGGAATCAGCCCCAGCATTTT

abundance: -
v_gene: TRBV29-1
d_gene: -
j_gene: TRBJ2-2
CDR3aa: CSGRGMVIGELFF
CDR3nt: TGCAGCGGGAGGGGAATGGTGATCGGGGAGCTGTTTTTT

abundance: -
v_gene: TRBV27
d_gene: TRBD1
j_gene: TRBJ1-6
CDR3aa: CASRPTGDRALHF
CDR3nt: TGTGCCAGCAGACCTACCGGTGACAGGGCCCTCCACTTT

abundance: few
v_gene: TRBV12-5
d_gene: TRBD1
j_gene: TRBJ1-2
CDR3aa: CASGLGGQGEGYTF
CDR3nt: TGTGCTAGTGGTTTGGGAGGACAGGGGGAAGGCTACACCTTC

abundance: -
v_gene: TRBV2
d_gene: TRBD2
j_gene: TRBJ2-7
CDR3aa: CARNPLGFSGSSYEQYF
CDR3nt: TGTGCCAGGAACCCCCTGGGATTTAGCGGGAGCTCCTACGAGCAGTACTTC

abundance: few
v_gene: TRBV27
d_gene: -
j_gene: TRBJ2-7
CDR3aa: CASRFGYGAYEQYF
CDR3nt: TGTGCCAGCCGCTTCGGATATGGGGCCTACGAGCAGTACTTC

abundance: -
v_gene: TRBV20-1
d_gene: -
j_gene: TRBJ2-6
CDR3aa: CSARDVRSGANVLTF
CDR3nt: TGCAGTGCTAGAGACGTGCGCTCTGGGGCCAACGTCCTGACTTTC

abundance: few
v_gene: TRBV29-1
d_gene: -
j_gene: TRBJ1-1
CDR3aa: CSVQYVSTEAFF
CDR3nt: TGCAGCGTTCAGTATGTGAGCACTGAAGCTTTCTTT

abundance: -
v_gene: TRBV11-2
d_gene: -
j_gene: TRBJ1-5
CDR3aa: CASSLWGDSNQPQHF
CDR3nt: TGTGCCAGCAGCTTGTGGGGAGACAGCAATCAGCCCCAGCATTTT

abundance: few
v_gene: TRBV5-1
d_gene: -
j_gene: TRBJ1-2
CDR3aa: CASSPTQGRGGYTF
CDR3nt: TGCGCCAGCAGCCCCACACAGGGACGAGGCGGCTACACCTTC

abundance: many
v_gene: TRBV6-1
d_gene: -
j_gene: TRBJ2-3
CDR3aa: CASQGIGTDTQYF
CDR3nt: TGTGCCAGCCAGGGGATAGGTACAGATACGCAGTATTTT

abundance: -
v_gene: TRBV5-1
d_gene: -
j_gene: TRBJ2-5
CDR3aa: CAGSPRGPDQETQYF
CDR3nt: TGCGCCGGCAGCCCCCGAGGGCCCGACCAAGAGACCCAGTACTTC

abundance: few
v_gene: TRBV7-8
d_gene: TRBD1
j_gene: TRBJ1-1
CDR3aa: CASSSGQVMNTEAFF
CDR3nt: TGTGCCAGCAGCTCAGGACAGGTGATGAACACTGAAGCTTTCTTT

abundance: many
v_gene: TRBV9
d_gene: -
j_gene: TRBJ1-2
CDR3aa: CASSAGVYGYTF
CDR3nt: TGTGCCAGCAGTGCAGGGGTCTATGGCTACACCTTC

abundance: -
v_gene: TRBV11-2
d_gene: -
j_gene: TRBJ1-5
CDR3aa: CASSLGGQQPQHF
CDR3nt: TGTGCCAGCAGCTTAGGGGGACAACAGCCCCAGCATTTT

abundance: -
v_gene: TRBV7-3
d_gene: TRBD1
j_gene: TRBJ2-5
CDR3aa: CASSLWAGGGETQYF
CDR3nt: TGTGCCAGCAGCTTATGGGCAGGGGGTGGAGAGACCCAGTACTTC

abundance: -
v_gene: TRBV20-1
d_gene: -
j_gene: TRBJ1-2
CDR3aa: CSATNRVGLKGYTF
CDR3nt: TGCAGTGCCACCAACAGGGTAGGGCTGAAGGGCTACACCTTC